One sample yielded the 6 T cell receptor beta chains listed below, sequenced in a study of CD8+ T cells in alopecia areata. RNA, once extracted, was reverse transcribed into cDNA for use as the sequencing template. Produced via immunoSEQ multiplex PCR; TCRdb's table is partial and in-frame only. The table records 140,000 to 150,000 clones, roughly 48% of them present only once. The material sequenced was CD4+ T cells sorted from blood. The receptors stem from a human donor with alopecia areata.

The CDR3 reads CASSLIGQGANEQFF. The CDR3 coding sequence is TGCGCCAGCAGCTTGATCGGACAGGGGGCCAATGAGCAGTTCTTC. The chain couples TRBV5-1 to TRBJ2-1, with 11 bases aligning to TRBD1. The V segment lost 1 base and the J segment 6 bases; nucleotides outside the gene matches: 3. This CDR3 comprises 15 residues. Germline V gene sequence: CDR1 SGHRS, CDR2 YFSETQ.

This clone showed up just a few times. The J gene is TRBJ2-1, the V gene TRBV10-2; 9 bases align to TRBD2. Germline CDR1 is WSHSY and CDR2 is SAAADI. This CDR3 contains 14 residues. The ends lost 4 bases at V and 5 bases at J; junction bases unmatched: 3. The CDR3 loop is CASSGLAGNNEQFF. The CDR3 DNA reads TGCGCCAGCAGTGGGCTAGCGGGAAACAATGAGCAGTTCTTC.

CDR3 DNA sequence: TGCGCCAGCAGCCAAGATCACGGCACGGCCGGGGAGCTGTTTTTT. Translated: CASSQDHGTAGELFF. V gene TRBV4-1 combines with J gene TRBJ2-2; no clear D. V was trimmed by 0 bases and J by 6 bases, leaving 11 bases between them. Germline CDR1 is MGHRA and CDR2 is YSYEKL. The CDR3 covers 15 residues.

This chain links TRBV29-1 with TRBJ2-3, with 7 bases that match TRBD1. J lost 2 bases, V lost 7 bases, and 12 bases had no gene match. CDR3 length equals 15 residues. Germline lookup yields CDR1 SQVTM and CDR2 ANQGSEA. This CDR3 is CSAGTEEWITDTQYF. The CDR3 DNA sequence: TGCAGCGCGGGGACAGAAGAATGGATCACAGATACGCAGTATTTT.

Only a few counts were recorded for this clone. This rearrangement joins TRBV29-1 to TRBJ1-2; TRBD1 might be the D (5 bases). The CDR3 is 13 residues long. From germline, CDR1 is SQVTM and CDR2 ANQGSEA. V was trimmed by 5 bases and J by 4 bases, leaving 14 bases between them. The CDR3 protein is CSVSFRDLYGYTF. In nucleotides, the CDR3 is TGCAGCGTTAGTTTCCGGGACCTCTATGGCTACACCTTC.

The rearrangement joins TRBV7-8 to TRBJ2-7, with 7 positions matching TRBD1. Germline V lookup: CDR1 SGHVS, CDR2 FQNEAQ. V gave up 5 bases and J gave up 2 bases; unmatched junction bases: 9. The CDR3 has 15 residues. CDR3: CASSRRTGAAYEQYF. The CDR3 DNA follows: TGTGCCAGCAGCCGCAGGACAGGCGCCGCCTACGAGCAGTACTTC.